The text below deals with one T cell receptor beta chain. This clonotype was picked up a small number of times. What this receptor recognizes is not known. No clone much larger than this one lies a single base away; base qualities are absent. This record belongs to a study of blood T cells in healthy people across ages (dated by TCRdb to between 2014 and 2017). About the investigation overall: Template switching captured roughly one uniquely barcoded TCR beta cDNA molecule per two T cells in model experiments. Donors were grouped into four age groups: young (average 16 years), middle-aged (39), aged (around 66) and long-lived (approximately 81). The study analyzed two additional independent replicas of 1 million unique cDNA reads from the same blood draw for two donors, one aged 18 to 29 and one aged 80 or older. To track age-related changes in TCR beta repertoire diversity, the study relied on deep sequencing normalized with unique cDNA molecular identifiers. Donors of different ages were randomly distributed across sequencing lanes to avoid experimental bias.

The library was obtained by 5' RACE. These reads were obtained on an Illumina HiSeq 2500. A second roughly 6 to 11 cycle PCR used a sample-barcoded 5' primer and a J-beta primer mix. Each TCR beta cDNA molecule received a unique molecular identifier from a template-switch 5' adaptor carrying 12 random nucleotides. At least 2.5 million CDR3-containing paired-end reads were obtained from each sample. The Mint cDNA synthesis kit, primed by a TRBC-specific oligonucleotide, was used to synthesize first-strand cDNA from all RNA. All cDNA was treated with uracil-DNA glycosylase and then went through a first 18-cycle PCR with the universal primers M1SS and BC2_uni_R. The original methods were these. Each sample was normalized by randomly selecting 1 million high-quality reads, each carrying a distinct molecular identifier. Instead of being binned into consensus sequences, reads that shared molecular identifiers were thrown out. MiTCR, run with a Q25 quality threshold and the strictest error-elimination algorithm, handled CDR3 identification, clonotype clustering and error correction. A nonparametric unseen species model with Euler transformation was used to estimate a lower bound on total TCR beta diversity. In TCRdb, the public reads were trimmed at Q25 with fastp and aligned with MiXCR, with productive beta chains retained. Each entry is one CDR3 protein sequence, shown with its most common DNA and genes. TCRdb assigned the V and J calls; the authors' analysis was not used. For this sample the table gives roughly 1.5 million distinct CDR3 sequences, of which roughly 43% were detected only once. The ten largest account for around 4% of the sample.

Points the paper makes about the study in general: The CMV infection status of donors was not known, potentially confounding age-related changes in expanded clonotypes. Compared with the aged group, the long-lived group had more naive CD4+ T cells, fewer expanded clones and increased TCR diversity, suggesting age selection. Observed TCR beta diversity per million T cells fell roughly linearly with age, and a significant reduction was already apparent by age around 40. Observed TCR beta diversity correlated strongly with the percentage of naive T cells measured by flow cytometry. Bulk unsorted PBMC profiling prevented conclusive comparison of naive and antigen-experienced compartments. Estimates of total diversity from one million sequenced T cells were regarded as lower bounds and underestimates.

The 40 or so donors, aged roughly 6 to 100 years, were systemically healthy Caucasian individuals from Russia. Approximately 9.3 milliliters of peripheral blood were drawn from each donor into EDTA-treated Vacutainer tubes. Ficoll-Paque density-gradient centrifugation was used to isolate PBMCs, with at least 6.5 million per sample. Total RNA, at least 5 micrograms per sample, was extracted from PBMCs with Trizol reagent. For every donor, an aliquot of PBMCs went through flow cytometry to measure the percentages of naive CD45RAhigh/CD27high T cells. Via the germline V gene, CDR1 is SGHAT and CDR2 FQNNGV. Taken from cysteine to phenylalanine, the CDR3 has 11 residues. This entry keeps only the CDR3 DNA: 33 bases, framed from base 1. V drops 7 bases and J drops 8 bases, leaving 10 bases in between.

The source of this sequence is a woman aged 18-29 years in good health. The receptor chain draws on TRBV11-2 and TRBJ2-3; too little of a D gene remains to name it. The sample taken for sequencing was blood. The CDR3 has the sequence CASTLRGTQYF. The nucleotide sequence is TGTGCCAGCACACTACGCGGTACGCAGTATTTT.